A selection of T cell receptor beta chains follows, all from one sample in a study of OX40 agonist ivuxolimab in advanced cancers. Here immunoSEQ multiplex PCR was the method, and the copy in TCRdb shows in-frame clones only, minus some. Among 9,500 to 14,000 clones, 70% to 90% were seen once, and the ten largest hold over 13%. Sequenced here: CD4+ or CD8+ T cells sorted from blood, sampled in a trial of the OX40 agonist ivuxolimab. The receptors were gathered from an adult with an advanced solid tumor such as melanoma, head and neck, liver or kidney cancer. Both conserved end residues are part of each CDR3. Each record gives: J gene, V gene, D gene, clone size, CDR3 protein, CDR3 DNA. The D gene is left open where the match is weak. Size is stated for part of the rows, as once, few or many counts, or as a class when the clone is expanded.

J: TRBJ1-3; V: TRBV7-9; D: .; size: .; CDR3: CASSLEGVGTIYF; DNA: TGTGCCAGCAGCTTAGAAGGGGTCGGAACCATATATTTT
J: TRBJ1-5; V: TRBV21-1; D: .; size: once; CDR3: CASVGGQPQHF; DNA: TGTGCCAGCGTGGGGGGTCAGCCCCAGCATTTT
J: TRBJ1-1; V: TRBV19; D: .; size: .; CDR3: CASRNTEAFF; DNA: TGTGCCAGTAGAAACACTGAAGCTTTCTTT
J: TRBJ2-1; V: TRBV9; D: .; size: .; CDR3: CASSEPSVEQFF; DNA: TGTGCCAGCAGCGAACCGTCGGTGGAGCAGTTCTTC
J: TRBJ1-1; V: TRBV7-2; D: .; size: .; CDR3: CASSPTGGMDTEAFF; DNA: TGTGCCAGCAGCCCGACGGGAGGGATGGACACTGAAGCTTTCTTT
J: TRBJ1-1; V: TRBV11-2; D: .; size: .; CDR3: CASSRGNTEAFF; DNA: TGTGCCAGCAGCCGAGGGAACACTGAAGCTTTCTTT
J: TRBJ2-1; V: TRBV11-3; D: .; size: .; CDR3: CASSLGLQNNEQFF; DNA: TGTGCCAGCAGCTTGGGTTTACAGAACAATGAGCAGTTCTTC
J: TRBJ2-1; V: TRBV6-5; D: .; size: .; CDR3: CASSYSRARGQFF; DNA: TGTGCCAGCAGTTACTCGAGGGCGCGAGGGCAGTTCTTC
J: TRBJ2-1; V: TRBV7-9; D: TRBD2; size: .; CDR3: CASTSPGLAGSNEQFF; DNA: TGTGCCAGCACCTCCCCGGGGCTAGCGGGTTCCAATGAGCAGTTCTTC
J: TRBJ1-1; V: TRBV5-4; D: .; size: .; CDR3: CASSPYRVQNTEAFF; DNA: TGTGCCAGCAGCCCTTACAGGGTCCAGAACACTGAAGCTTTCTTT
J: TRBJ2-3; V: TRBV2; D: TRBD2; size: .; CDR3: CASSEEPSGGLKDTQYF; DNA: TGTGCCAGCAGTGAAGAGCCGAGCGGGGGGCTCAAAGATACGCAGTATTTT
J: TRBJ1-6; V: TRBV2; D: .; size: .; CDR3: CASSEVLTNNSPLHF; DNA: TGTGCCAGCAGTGAGGTGCTCACTAATAATTCACCCCTCCACTTT
J: TRBJ2-1; V: TRBV7-9; D: TRBD1; size: .; CDR3: CASSQTTQGLHGNEQFF; DNA: TGTGCCAGCAGCCAAACCACACAGGGGCTACATGGCAATGAGCAGTTCTTC
J: TRBJ2-7; V: TRBV7-6; D: TRBD1; size: few; CDR3: CASSSAHRGGYEQYF; DNA: TGTGCCAGCAGCTCAGCCCACAGGGGCGGGTACGAGCAGTACTTC
J: TRBJ2-2; V: TRBV5-1; D: .; size: .; CDR3: CASSLMWESGGELFF; DNA: TGCGCCAGCAGCTTGATGTGGGAGTCAGGCGGGGAGCTGTTTTTT
J: TRBJ1-1; V: TRBV2; D: .; size: .; CDR3: CASSLGGEAFF; DNA: TGTGCCAGCAGCCTCGGAGGTGAAGCTTTCTTT
J: TRBJ2-1; V: TRBV13; D: TRBD2; size: .; CDR3: CASSPPRTSGAYNEQFF; DNA: TGTGCCAGCAGCCCTCCCCGGACTAGCGGAGCCTACAATGAGCAGTTCTTC
J: TRBJ1-6; V: TRBV13; D: .; size: .; CDR3: CASSSVRAPLHF; DNA: TGTGCCAGCAGCTCGGTAAGGGCCCCCCTCCACTTT
J: TRBJ1-1; V: TRBV5-1; D: .; size: .; CDR3: CASSPGTPEAFF; DNA: TGCGCCAGCAGCCCCGGGACACCCGAAGCTTTCTTT
J: TRBJ2-1; V: TRBV10-2; D: TRBD2; size: once; CDR3: CASSDIEASGRDYNEQFF; DNA: TGCGCCAGCAGTGACATCGAGGCTAGCGGGAGGGACTACAATGAGCAGTTCTTC
J: TRBJ1-2; V: TRBV2; D: .; size: medium-sized; CDR3: CASSASGYGYTF; DNA: TGTGCCAGCAGTGCCTCAGGGTATGGCTACACCTTC
J: TRBJ1-1; V: TRBV2; D: .; size: .; CDR3: CASSELLNTEAFF; DNA: TGTGCCAGCAGTGAACTCTTGAACACTGAAGCTTTCTTT
J: TRBJ2-1; V: TRBV6-1; D: TRBD2; size: .; CDR3: CASSVSGGRAWHEQFF; DNA: TGTGCCAGCAGTGTCTCTGGCGGGAGGGCCTGGCATGAGCAGTTCTTC
J: TRBJ2-7; V: TRBV11-2; D: .; size: once; CDR3: CASSKGGRYEQYF; DNA: TGTGCCAGCAGCAAGGGGGGTCGATACGAGCAGTACTTC
J: TRBJ2-7; V: TRBV4-2; D: TRBD2; size: few; CDR3: CASSQEVAGVGLGYEQYF; DNA: TGTGCCAGCAGCCAAGAAGTAGCGGGAGTAGGATTGGGGTACGAGCAGTACTTC
J: TRBJ2-7; V: TRBV7-2; D: .; size: .; CDR3: CASSFSGTLYEQYF; DNA: TGTGCCAGCAGCTTTAGTGGTACCCTATACGAGCAGTACTTC
J: TRBJ2-7; V: TRBV30; D: .; size: .; CDR3: CAWSVGSTEKQYF; DNA: TGTGCCTGGAGTGTAGGCAGTACGGAAAAGCAGTACTTC
J: TRBJ2-7; V: TRBV11-1; D: .; size: .; CDR3: CASSLAGDYEQYF; DNA: TGTGCCAGCAGCTTAGCAGGGGACTACGAGCAGTACTTC
J: TRBJ1-1; V: TRBV10-1; D: .; size: .; CDR3: CASSESIVGGTEAFF; DNA: TGCGCCAGCAGTGAGTCGATCGTGGGAGGCACTGAAGCTTTCTTT
J: TRBJ1-6; V: TRBV4-1; D: .; size: .; CDR3: CASSLRPDTKSPLHF; DNA: TGCGCCAGCAGCCTCCGTCCGGACACAAAGTCACCCCTCCACTTT
J: TRBJ2-1; V: TRBV4-1; D: TRBD2; size: .; CDR3: CASSQVFPGGNEQFF; DNA: TGCGCCAGCAGCCAAGTGTTCCCGGGGGGTAATGAGCAGTTCTTC
J: TRBJ2-2; V: TRBV18; D: .; size: .; CDR3: CASSRTGPRGMNTGELFF; DNA: TGTGCCAGCTCACGAACGGGTCCTCGCGGGATGAACACCGGGGAGCTGTTTTTT
J: TRBJ2-1; V: TRBV27; D: .; size: .; CDR3: CASSDTPYNEQFF; DNA: TGTGCCAGCAGTGATACTCCGTACAATGAGCAGTTCTTC
J: TRBJ2-7; V: TRBV7-8; D: .; size: few; CDR3: CASSLGNEQYF; DNA: TGTGCCAGCAGCTTAGGGAACGAGCAGTACTTC
J: TRBJ2-7; V: TRBV18; D: .; size: .; CDR3: CASSPPAEEPYEQYF; DNA: TGTGCCAGCTCACCACCGGCAGAGGAGCCCTACGAGCAGTACTTC
J: TRBJ1-3; V: TRBV13; D: TRBD1; size: .; CDR3: CASSTPDRAGNTIYF; DNA: TGTGCCAGCAGCACACCCGACAGGGCTGGAAACACCATATATTTT
J: TRBJ2-5; V: TRBV6-6; D: .; size: .; CDR3: CASSLTGRGETQYF; DNA: TGTGCCAGCAGTCTAACAGGGAGAGGGGAGACCCAGTACTTC
J: TRBJ2-4; V: TRBV6-6; D: TRBD2; size: .; CDR3: CASSYLREETKNIQYF; DNA: TGTGCCAGCAGTTACCTGCGGGAGGAGACCAAAAACATTCAGTACTTC
J: TRBJ1-2; V: TRBV29-1; D: .; size: .; CDR3: CSVEGGYNYGYTF; DNA: TGCAGCGTTGAAGGTGGCTATAACTATGGCTACACCTTC
J: TRBJ1-1; V: TRBV7-9; D: .; size: .; CDR3: CASSLAADPDPEAFF; DNA: TGTGCCAGCAGCTTAGCCGCAGACCCTGACCCTGAAGCTTTCTTT
J: TRBJ1-1; V: TRBV30; D: .; size: .; CDR3: CAWSVLGINTEAFF; DNA: TGTGCCTGGAGTGTTTTGGGGATTAACACTGAAGCTTTCTTT
J: TRBJ2-7; V: TRBV27; D: .; size: .; CDR3: CAIRRDISYEQYF; DNA: TGTGCCATCCGACGGGACATTTCCTACGAGCAGTACTTC
J: TRBJ1-2; V: TRBV28; D: .; size: .; CDR3: CASSPTRAINYGYTF; DNA: TGTGCCAGCAGTCCCACCAGGGCGATTAACTATGGCTACACCTTC
J: TRBJ2-3; V: TRBV11-2; D: .; size: .; CDR3: CASSLDLGLITDTQYF; DNA: TGTGCCAGCAGCTTAGATCTTGGACTAATCACAGATACGCAGTATTTT
J: TRBJ1-1; V: TRBV5-1; D: .; size: .; CDR3: CASDNGGEAFF; DNA: TGCGCCAGCGATAATGGTGGTGAAGCTTTCTTT
J: TRBJ2-1; V: TRBV6-1; D: TRBD1; size: .; CDR3: CASSETDRDRIYNEQFF; DNA: TGTGCCAGCAGTGAAACCGACCGGGACAGAATCTACAATGAGCAGTTCTTC
J: TRBJ2-7; V: TRBV5-1; D: TRBD1; size: .; CDR3: CASSWDRGFLDEQYF; DNA: TGCGCCAGCAGCTGGGACAGGGGGTTTTTAGACGAGCAGTACTTC
J: TRBJ2-1; V: TRBV5-5; D: TRBD2; size: .; CDR3: CASSLRGGSYNEQFF; DNA: TGTGCCAGCAGCTTGCGGGGGGGCTCCTACAATGAGCAGTTCTTC
J: TRBJ1-1; V: TRBV10-3; D: TRBD1; size: .; CDR3: CAISLRDSRNTEAFF; DNA: TGTGCCATCAGCTTACGGGACAGTAGGAACACTGAAGCTTTCTTT
J: TRBJ2-1; V: TRBV6-1; D: .; size: .; CDR3: CASSESAVGPDNEQFF; DNA: TGTGCCAGCAGTGAATCTGCGGTGGGACCCGATAATGAGCAGTTCTTC
J: TRBJ1-1; V: TRBV27; D: .; size: .; CDR3: CASSGKSTEAFF; DNA: TGTGCCAGCAGTGGAAAGAGCACTGAAGCTTTCTTT
J: TRBJ2-3; V: TRBV6-1; D: .; size: .; CDR3: CASSGVFTDTQYF; DNA: TGTGCCAGTTCTGGGGTCTTCACAGATACGCAGTATTTT
J: TRBJ2-7; V: TRBV6-5; D: TRBD2; size: .; CDR3: CASLAGREQYF; DNA: TGTGCCAGTCTAGCGGGGCGGGAGCAGTACTTC
J: TRBJ1-6; V: TRBV5-6; D: .; size: .; CDR3: CASSLAPRNSPLHF; DNA: TGTGCCAGCAGCTTGGCCCCCCGGAATTCACCCCTCCACTTT
J: TRBJ1-2; V: TRBV27; D: .; size: few; CDR3: CCLRAEAGYTF; DNA: TGTTGCCTCCGGGCAGAAGCGGGCTACACCTTC
J: TRBJ2-3; V: TRBV5-1; D: .; size: .; CDR3: CASSLFLADTQYF; DNA: TGCGCCAGCAGCTTGTTCCTAGCCGATACGCAGTATTTT
J: TRBJ1-1; V: TRBV9; D: TRBD1; size: .; CDR3: CASSLQGANTEAFF; DNA: TGTGCCAGCAGCTTACAGGGGGCGAACACTGAAGCTTTCTTT